These T cell receptor beta chains were read from a single sample in a study of cytomegalovirus exposure and HLA in healthy donors. Method: immunoSEQ multiplex PCR; TCRdb's copy keeps in-frame clones and lacks some. This sample has about 200,000 clones, with roughly 77% found just once. Material: PBMCs. The receptors were sampled from a male donor in good health and CMV-seropositive. The CDR3 runs from the conserved cysteine through the conserved F or W. A D gene is named only where the DNA matches it firmly. Size is omitted from some rows. Given values are once, few, many or a class for expanded clones.

j_call v_call d_call clone_size cdr3_nt cdr3_aa
TRBJ2-1 TRBV5-6 - once TGTGCCAGCAGCCTTGCTGGTAGGGGGTATGAGCAGTTCTTC CASSLAGRGYEQFF
TRBJ1-2 TRBV10-3 - - TGTGCCATCAGTGAGTCGTCCGCTGATGGCGGCTACACCTTC CAISESSADGGYTF
TRBJ1-3 TRBV10-3 TRBD1 few TGTGCCACCCGGGACAGGCTGGACGGAAACACCATATATTTT CATRDRLDGNTIYF
TRBJ1-5 TRBV6-5 TRBD1 - TGTGCCAGCAGTTTGGACAGGGTGGGTCAGCCCCAGCATTTT CASSLDRVGQPQHF
TRBJ1-1 TRBV18 TRBD1 - TGTGCCAGCTCACCATCTAACAGGGGGAACACTGAAGCTTTCTTT CASSPSNRGNTEAFF
TRBJ1-4 TRBV5-4 TRBD1 many TGTGCCAGCAGCCCGGGACAGAGTAATGAAAAACTGTTTTTT CASSPGQSNEKLFF
TRBJ2-1 TRBV20-1 - - TGCAGTGCTAGAATCGGTCACGGGCAGTTCTTC CSARIGHGQFF
TRBJ2-2 TRBV5-4 - - TGTGCCAGCAGCTTGGAAACAGCGGCGAACACCGGGGAGCTGTTTTTT CASSLETAANTGELFF
TRBJ2-3 TRBV20-1 - once TGCAGTGGATTAGGGGTAGATACGCAGTATTTT CSGLGVDTQYF
TRBJ2-3 TRBV19 TRBD2 - TGTGCCAGTAGTATCTTCGGGAGGGCAACAGATACGCAGTATTTT CASSIFGRATDTQYF
TRBJ2-1 TRBV25-1 - - TGTGCCAGCAGTGGTCGACTAGATGAGCAGTTCTTC CASSGRLDEQFF
TRBJ2-1 TRBV18 TRBD1 - TGTGCCAGCTCACCGACGACAGGGTTATACAATGAGCAGTTCTTC CASSPTTGLYNEQFF
TRBJ2-1 TRBV7-9 TRBD2 once TGTGCCAGCAGCTTAGGAAGACTAGCGGACGAGCAGTTCTTC CASSLGRLADEQFF
TRBJ2-1 TRBV5-5 TRBD2 - TGTGCCAGCAGCTTGGCGGGAGGCACCTACAATGAGCAGTTCTTC CASSLAGGTYNEQFF
TRBJ1-1 TRBV11-1 - once TGTGCCAGCAGCTTACGTACGGGGAGTACTGAAGCTTTCTTT CASSLRTGSTEAFF
TRBJ2-1 TRBV18 TRBD2 - TGTGCCAGCTCACCACCTGCGGGAGCTGGCGATGAGCAGTTCTTC CASSPPAGAGDEQFF
TRBJ2-2 TRBV11-2 TRBD2 once TGTGCCAGCAGCTCGACTAGCGGGATAATCGGGGAGCTGTTTTTT CASSSTSGIIGELFF
TRBJ2-7 TRBV15 - - TGTGCCACCAGCAGAGGCGGGGACAGTTACGAGCAGTACTTC CATSRGGDSYEQYF
TRBJ2-3 TRBV9 TRBD2 - TGTGCCAGCAGCGTTCAGCCTAGCGGGAGCTCAGATACGCAGTATTTT CASSVQPSGSSDTQYF
TRBJ1-1 TRBV5-4 - - TGTGCCAGCAGCTTGGAAGTACAGGGCGCTAAAGCTTTCTTT CASSLEVQGAKAFF
TRBJ2-3 TRBV7-2 - - TGTGCCAGCAGCTTTAGCGGCCCTAGCACAGATACGCAGTATTTT CASSFSGPSTDTQYF
TRBJ2-5 TRBV7-2 TRBD1 - TGTGCCAGCAGCTTGACAGGGGGCTTGGGGACCCAGTACTTC CASSLTGGLGTQYF
TRBJ1-5 TRBV12-5 - - TGTGCTAGTGGTTACTCCGGGGAGCCCCAGCATTTT CASGYSGEPQHF
TRBJ2-7 TRBV7-2 TRBD1 - TGTGCCAGCAGCTCCCAAGGACAGGGCTGGTACGAGCAGTACTTC CASSSQGQGWYEQYF
TRBJ2-5 TRBV7-8 - - TGTGCCAGCAGCTGGAGGGTGGGAGAGACCCAGTACTTC CASSWRVGETQYF
TRBJ2-7 TRBV6-1 - - TGTGCCAGCAGGAGAGGGGGTCACGAGCAGTACTTC CASRRGGHEQYF
TRBJ2-7 TRBV7-2 TRBD1 - TGTGCCAGCAGCCTCGCCCGACAGGGCTACGAGCAGTACTTC CASSLARQGYEQYF
TRBJ2-3 TRBV4-2 - - TGTGCCAGCAGCCAAGTCGGAGTAGCATATGATACGCAGTATTTT CASSQVGVAYDTQYF
TRBJ2-1 TRBV6-1 - - TGTGCCGGCTCCCCGGGACACAACTACAATGAGCAGTTCTTC CAGSPGHNYNEQFF
TRBJ2-2 TRBV2 - - TGTGCCAGCAGGGTGTGGGGGGATGGCACCGGGGAGCTGTTTTTT CASRVWGDGTGELFF
TRBJ2-1 TRBV4-3 - - TGCGCCAGCAGCCCTCGAATTAGCGTTGGTGAGCAGTTCTTC CASSPRISVGEQFF
TRBJ2-5 TRBV4-3 - - TGCGCCAGCAGCCAGAGGGGGAGTGGCCAAGAGACCCAGTACTTC CASSQRGSGQETQYF
TRBJ2-1 TRBV7-2 TRBD2 - TGTGCCAGCAGCCGAAATTACGCGGGGGGCAGGGATGAGCAGTTCTTC CASSRNYAGGRDEQFF
TRBJ1-5 TRBV19 - once TGTGCCAGTCACGGGGTGGGCCGTCAGCCCCAGCATTTT CASHGVGRQPQHF
TRBJ1-2 TRBV4-3 - - TGCGCCAGCAGCCAAGCTGAGGCAGGGTGGTATGGCTACACCTTC CASSQAEAGWYGYTF
TRBJ2-5 TRBV5-1 TRBD2 - TGCGCCAGCAGCCTGGGACTAGCGGGGGGCTGGGAGACCCAGTACTTC CASSLGLAGGWETQYF